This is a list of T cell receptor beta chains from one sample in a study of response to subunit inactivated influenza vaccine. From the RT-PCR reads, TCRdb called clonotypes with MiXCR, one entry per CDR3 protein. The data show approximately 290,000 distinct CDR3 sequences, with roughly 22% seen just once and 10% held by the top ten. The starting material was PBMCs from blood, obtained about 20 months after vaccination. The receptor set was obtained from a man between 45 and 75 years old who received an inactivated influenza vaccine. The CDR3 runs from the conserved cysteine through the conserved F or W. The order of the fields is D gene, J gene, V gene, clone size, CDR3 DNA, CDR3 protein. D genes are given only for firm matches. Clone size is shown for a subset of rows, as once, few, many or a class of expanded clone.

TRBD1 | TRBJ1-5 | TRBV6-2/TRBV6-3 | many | TGTGCCAGCAGTTGGACAGGGCTAAATCAGCCCCAGCATTTT | CASSWTGLNQPQHF
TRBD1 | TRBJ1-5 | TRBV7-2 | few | TGTGCCAGCAGCCGCGCAGGGGGCGGGAATCAGCCCCAGCATTTT | CASSRAGGGNQPQHF
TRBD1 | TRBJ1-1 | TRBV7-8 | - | TGTGCCAGCAAGAAAGGACAGGGAATGACTGAAGCTTTCTTT | CASKKGQGMTEAFF
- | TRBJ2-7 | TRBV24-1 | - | TGTGCCACCAGTGATTCAGCCGCCTACGAGCAGTACTTC | CATSDSAAYEQYF
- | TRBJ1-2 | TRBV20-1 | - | TGCAGTGCTACGATACAAAACGGATCGCCGAACTATGGCTACACCTTC | CSATIQNGSPNYGYTF
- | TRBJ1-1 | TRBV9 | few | TGTGCCAGCAGCGTAGGGTGGGGCGCGGGAACTGAAGCTTTCTTT | CASSVGWGAGTEAFF
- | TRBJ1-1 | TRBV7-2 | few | TGTGCCAGCAGCGTGAATCCAGGGGACACTGAAGCTTTCTTT | CASSVNPGDTEAFF
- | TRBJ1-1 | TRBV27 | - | TGTGCCAGCAGTTTATTTAGCATTAGGACAGCGGACATGAACACTGAAGCTTTCTTT | CASSLFSIRTADMNTEAFF
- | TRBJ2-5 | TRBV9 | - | TGTGCCAGCAGCGTTGGAACGGAAACTCAAGAGACCCAGTACTTC | CASSVGTETQETQYF
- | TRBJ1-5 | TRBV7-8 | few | TGTGCCAGCAGCTCTGACAATAGCAATCAGCCCCAGCATTTT | CASSSDNSNQPQHF
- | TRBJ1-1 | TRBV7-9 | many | TGTGCCAGCAGCTCCAGAGTGAACACTGAAGCTTTCTTT | CASSSRVNTEAFF
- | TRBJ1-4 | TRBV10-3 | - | TGTGCCATCAGTGGGCAGGCAGCAACTAATGAAAAACTGTTTTTT | CAISGQAATNEKLFF
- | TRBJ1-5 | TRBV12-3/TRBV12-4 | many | TGTGCCAGCAGTCCGGACGGACTTAATTTTAGCAATCAGCCCCAGCATTTT | CASSPDGLNFSNQPQHF
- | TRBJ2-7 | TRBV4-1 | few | TGCGCCAGCAGCCAATATACAGGGAACTACGAGCAGTACTTC | CASSQYTGNYEQYF
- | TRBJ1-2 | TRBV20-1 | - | TGCAGTGCTAGAGAGGGGCCAGGGGAGGGCTACACCTTC | CSAREGPGEGYTF
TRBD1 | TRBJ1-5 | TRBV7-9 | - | TGTGCCAGCAGCCTGGGACAGGGGGGCCAACAGCCCCAGCATTTT | CASSLGQGGQQPQHF
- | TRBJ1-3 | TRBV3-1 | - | TGTGCCAGCAGCCAAGACGGGCGCTCTGGAAACACCATATATTTT | CASSQDGRSGNTIYF
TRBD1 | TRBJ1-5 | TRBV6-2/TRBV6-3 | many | TGTGCCAGCAGCCGAACTGGACAGGCAAATCAGCCCCAGCATTTT | CASSRTGQANQPQHF
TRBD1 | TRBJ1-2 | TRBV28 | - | TGTGCCAGCAGTCCCTCGGACAGGGACGGCCTCTATGGCTACACCTTC | CASSPSDRDGLYGYTF
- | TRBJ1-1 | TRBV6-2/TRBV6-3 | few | TGTGCCAGCAGTTACTATTCTGGGGGGCTAGGCACTGAAGCTTTCTTT | CASSYYSGGLGTEAFF
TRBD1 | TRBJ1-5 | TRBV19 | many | TGTGCCAGTAGCTCCCACTCAGCGGACAGGCAGAATCAGCCCCAGCATTTT | CASSSHSADRQNQPQHF
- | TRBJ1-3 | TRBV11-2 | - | TGTGCCAGCAGCTTAGTGTGGAGCAATGGAAACACCATATATTTT | CASSLVWSNGNTIYF
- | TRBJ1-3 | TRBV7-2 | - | TGTGCCAGCAGCACCGGACCCCACTCTGGAAACACCATATATTTT | CASSTGPHSGNTIYF
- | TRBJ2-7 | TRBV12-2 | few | TGTGCACCTTCGTTGGCCCGAAGCTCCTACGAGCAGTACTTC | CAPSLARSSYEQYF
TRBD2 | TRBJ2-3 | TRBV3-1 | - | TGTGCCAGCAGCACCCGGGGGGGCTTAATCACAGATACGCAGTATTTT | CASSTRGGLITDTQYF
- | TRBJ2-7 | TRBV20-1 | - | TGCAGTGCTAGAGATCCAGGGGTCGAGCAGTACTTC | CSARDPGVEQYF
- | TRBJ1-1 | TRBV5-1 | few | TGCGCCAGCAGCGCCGAACGGAACACTGAAGCTTTCTTT | CASSAERNTEAFF
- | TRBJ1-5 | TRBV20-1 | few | TGCAGTGCTAGAGTTTACGATCAGCCCCAGCATTTT | CSARVYDQPQHF
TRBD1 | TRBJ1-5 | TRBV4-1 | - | TGCGCCAGCAGCCAAGAAGAACAGGGGCTCAATCAGCCCCAGCATTTT | CASSQEEQGLNQPQHF
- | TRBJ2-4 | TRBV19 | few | TGTGCCAGTAGTCCAGTCCCACAGGGTTCGACCAAAAACATTCAGTACTTC | CASSPVPQGSTKNIQYF
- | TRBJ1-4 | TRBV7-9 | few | TGTGCCAGCAGCTTAGCAGACGTTTTAAGCGAAAAACTGTTTTTT | CASSLADVLSEKLFF
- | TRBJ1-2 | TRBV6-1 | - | TGTGCCAGCAGAGAGAGGGGGGGCGGACGCTACACCTTC | CASRERGGGRYTF
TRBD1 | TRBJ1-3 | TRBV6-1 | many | TGTGCCAGCAGAACGGACAGGGCTGGAAACACCATATATTTT | CASRTDRAGNTIYF
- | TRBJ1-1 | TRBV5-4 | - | TGTGCCAGCAGCTTCGTGGGCGACACTGAAGCTTTCTTT | CASSFVGDTEAFF
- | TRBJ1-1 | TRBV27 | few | TGTGCCAGCAGTTGGGGGGACCTAACGGGTGAAGCTTTCTTT | CASSWGDLTGEAFF
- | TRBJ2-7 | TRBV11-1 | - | TGTGCCAGCAGCTTAGGTGTTAGCGACTACGAGCAGTACTTC | CASSLGVSDYEQYF
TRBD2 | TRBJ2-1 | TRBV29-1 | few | TGCAGCGTTGTAAAGGGAGGGAACCCCCTTTACAATGAGCAGTTCTTC | CSVVKGGNPLYNEQFF
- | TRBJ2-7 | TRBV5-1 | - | TGCGCCAGCAGCGTAGACGGGATCTCCTACGAGCAGTACTTC | CASSVDGISYEQYF
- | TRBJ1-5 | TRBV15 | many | TGTGCCACCAGCAGAGAAAATCAGCCCCAGCATTTT | CATSRENQPQHF
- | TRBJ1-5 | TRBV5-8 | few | TGTGCCAGCAGCTTGGCCGGGACAATCGGGCATCAGCCCCAGCATTTT | CASSLAGTIGHQPQHF
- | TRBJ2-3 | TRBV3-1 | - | TGTGCCAGCAGCCAGCACGCTCTAGCGCAGACAGATACGCAGTATTTT | CASSQHALAQTDTQYF